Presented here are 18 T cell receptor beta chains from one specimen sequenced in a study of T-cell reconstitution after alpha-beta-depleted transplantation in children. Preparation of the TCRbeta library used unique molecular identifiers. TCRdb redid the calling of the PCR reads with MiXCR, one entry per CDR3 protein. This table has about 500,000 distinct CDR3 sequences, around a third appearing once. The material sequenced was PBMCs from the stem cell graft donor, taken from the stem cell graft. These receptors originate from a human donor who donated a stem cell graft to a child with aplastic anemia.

For the CDR3, the DNA is TGTGCCAGCAGCTTGGTTTGGGTAAACAATGAGCAGTTCTTC. The encoded protein is CASSLVWVNNEQFF. J is TRBJ2-1 and V is TRBV7-2; no firm D call. Germline CDR1 reads SGHTA; CDR2 reads FQGNSA. This CDR3 is 14 amino acids long. V lost 3 bases, J lost 5 bases, and 11 bases lay in between.

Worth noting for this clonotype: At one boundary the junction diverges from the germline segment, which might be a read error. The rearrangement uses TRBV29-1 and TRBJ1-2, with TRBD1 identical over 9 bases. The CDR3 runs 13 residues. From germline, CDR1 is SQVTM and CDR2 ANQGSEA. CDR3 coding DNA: TGCAGCGCCGAGGCGGGGACAGGGTGTGGCTACGCCTTC. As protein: CSAEAGTGCGYAF.

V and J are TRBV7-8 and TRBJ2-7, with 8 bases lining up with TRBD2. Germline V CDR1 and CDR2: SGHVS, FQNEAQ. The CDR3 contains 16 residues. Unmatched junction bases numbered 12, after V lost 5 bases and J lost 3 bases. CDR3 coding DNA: TGTGCCAGCAGCCTCCGAGTAGCGGGGAACTTCTACGAGCAGTACTTC. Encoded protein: CASSLRVAGNFYEQYF.

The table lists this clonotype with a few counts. DNA for the CDR3: TGCGCCAGCAGCCAAGATCGGGTATCCTATGGCTACACCTTC. Amino acids: CASSQDRVSYGYTF. The chain carries TRBV4-3 and TRBJ1-2; D gene ambiguous. CDR3 length equals 14 residues. Germline-derived CDR1 and CDR2 are LGHNA and YSLEER. The V and J ends lost 0 bases and 4 bases respectively, with 9 bases between them.

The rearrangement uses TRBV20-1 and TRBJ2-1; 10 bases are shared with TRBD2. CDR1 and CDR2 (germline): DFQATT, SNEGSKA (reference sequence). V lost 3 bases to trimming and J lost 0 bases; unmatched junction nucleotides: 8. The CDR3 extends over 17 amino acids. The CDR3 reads CSARPIAGGSSYNEQFF. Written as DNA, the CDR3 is TGCAGTGCTAGGCCCATAGCGGGAGGAAGCTCCTACAATGAGCAGTTCTTC.

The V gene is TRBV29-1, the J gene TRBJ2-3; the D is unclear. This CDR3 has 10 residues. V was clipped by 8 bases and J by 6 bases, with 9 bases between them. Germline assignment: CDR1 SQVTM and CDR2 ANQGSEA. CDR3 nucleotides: TGCAGCCTATTTGGGGATACGCAGTATTTT. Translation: CSLFGDTQYF.

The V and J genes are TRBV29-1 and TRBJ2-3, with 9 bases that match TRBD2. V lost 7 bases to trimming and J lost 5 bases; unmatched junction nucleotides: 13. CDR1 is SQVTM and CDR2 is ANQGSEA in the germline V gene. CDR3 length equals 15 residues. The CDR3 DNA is TGCAGCGAAGGCGAGCTAGCGGGAAGCGGAGATACGCAGTATTTT. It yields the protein CSEGELAGSGDTQYF.

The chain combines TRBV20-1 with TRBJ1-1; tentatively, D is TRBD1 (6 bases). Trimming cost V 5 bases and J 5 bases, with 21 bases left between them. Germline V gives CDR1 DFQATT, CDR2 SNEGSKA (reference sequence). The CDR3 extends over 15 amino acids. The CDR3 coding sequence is TGCAGTGCTCGAAGGAGGGGGGCAGGAGGGACTGAAGCTTTCTTT. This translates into CSARRRGAGGTEAFF.

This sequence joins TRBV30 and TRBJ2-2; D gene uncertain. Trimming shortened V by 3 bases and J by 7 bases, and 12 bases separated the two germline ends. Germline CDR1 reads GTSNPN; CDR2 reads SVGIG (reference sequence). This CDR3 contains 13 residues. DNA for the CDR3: TGTGCCTGGAGGTCTGGGAATTACGGGGAGCTGTTTTTT. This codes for CAWRSGNYGELFF.

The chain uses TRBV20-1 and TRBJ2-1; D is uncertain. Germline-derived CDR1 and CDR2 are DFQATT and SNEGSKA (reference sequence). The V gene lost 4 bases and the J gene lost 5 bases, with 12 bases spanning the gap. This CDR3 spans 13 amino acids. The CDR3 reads CSATKTGDNEQFF. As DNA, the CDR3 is TGCAGTGCTACCAAGACTGGGGACAATGAGCAGTTCTTC.

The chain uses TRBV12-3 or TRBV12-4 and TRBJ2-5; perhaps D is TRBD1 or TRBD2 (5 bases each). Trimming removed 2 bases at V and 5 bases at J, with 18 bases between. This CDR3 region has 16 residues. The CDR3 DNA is TGTGCCAGCAGTTTACGCCGAGCCCGGGACGGGGAGACCCAGTACTTC. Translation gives CASSLRRARDGETQYF.

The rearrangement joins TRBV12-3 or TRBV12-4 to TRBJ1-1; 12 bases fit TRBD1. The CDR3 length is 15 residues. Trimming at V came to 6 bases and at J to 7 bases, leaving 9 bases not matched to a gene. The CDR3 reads CASRKAGTGGDEAFF. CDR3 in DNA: TGTGCCAGCAGGAAAGCCGGGACAGGGGGCGATGAAGCTTTCTTT.

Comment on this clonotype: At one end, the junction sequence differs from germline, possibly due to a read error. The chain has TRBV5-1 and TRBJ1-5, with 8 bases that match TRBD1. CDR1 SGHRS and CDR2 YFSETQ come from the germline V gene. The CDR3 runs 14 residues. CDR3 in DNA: TGTGCCAGCAGTCTGACAGGGGTCAACCAGCCCCAGCATTTT. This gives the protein CASSLTGVNQPQHF. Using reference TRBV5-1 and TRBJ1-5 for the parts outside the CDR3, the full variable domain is KAGVTQTPRYLIKTRGQQVTLSCSPISGHRSVSWYQQTPGQGLQFLFEYFSETQRNKGNFPGRFSGRQFSNSRSEMNVSTLELGDSALYLCASSLTGVNQPQHFGDGTRLSIL.

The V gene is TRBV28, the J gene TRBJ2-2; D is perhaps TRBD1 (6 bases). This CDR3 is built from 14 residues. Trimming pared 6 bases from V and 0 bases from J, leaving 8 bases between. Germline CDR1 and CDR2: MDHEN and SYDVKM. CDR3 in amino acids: CASRGHPNTGELFF. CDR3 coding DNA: TGTGCCAGCAGGGGACACCCGAACACCGGGGAGCTGTTTTTT.

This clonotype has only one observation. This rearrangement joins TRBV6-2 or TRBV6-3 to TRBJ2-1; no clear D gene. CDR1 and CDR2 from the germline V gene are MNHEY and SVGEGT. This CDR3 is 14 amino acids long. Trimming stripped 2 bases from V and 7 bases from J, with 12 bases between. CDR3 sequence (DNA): TGTGCCAGCAGTTACGGGCCAAATCTTAATGAGCAGTTCTTC. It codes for CASSYGPNLNEQFF.

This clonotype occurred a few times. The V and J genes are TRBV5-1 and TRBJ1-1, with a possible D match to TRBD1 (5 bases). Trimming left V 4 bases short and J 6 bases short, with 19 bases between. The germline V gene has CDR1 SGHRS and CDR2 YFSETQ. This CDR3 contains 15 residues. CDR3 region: CASSQAGGGVAEAFF. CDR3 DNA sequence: TGCGCCAGCAGCCAGGCCGGTGGGGGGGTGGCTGAAGCTTTCTTT.

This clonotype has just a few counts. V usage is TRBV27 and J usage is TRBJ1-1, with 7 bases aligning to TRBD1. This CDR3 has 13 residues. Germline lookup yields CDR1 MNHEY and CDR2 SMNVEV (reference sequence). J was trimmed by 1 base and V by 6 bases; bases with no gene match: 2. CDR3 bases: TGTGCCAGCAGGTGGACAGGGAACACTGAAGCTTTCTTT. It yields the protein CASRWTGNTEAFF.

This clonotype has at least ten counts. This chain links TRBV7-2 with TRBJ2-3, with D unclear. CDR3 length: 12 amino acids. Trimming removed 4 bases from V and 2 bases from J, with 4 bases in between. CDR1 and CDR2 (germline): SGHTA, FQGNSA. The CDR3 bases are TGTGCCAGCAGCTCCAACACAGATACGCAGTATTTT. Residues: CASSSNTDTQYF.